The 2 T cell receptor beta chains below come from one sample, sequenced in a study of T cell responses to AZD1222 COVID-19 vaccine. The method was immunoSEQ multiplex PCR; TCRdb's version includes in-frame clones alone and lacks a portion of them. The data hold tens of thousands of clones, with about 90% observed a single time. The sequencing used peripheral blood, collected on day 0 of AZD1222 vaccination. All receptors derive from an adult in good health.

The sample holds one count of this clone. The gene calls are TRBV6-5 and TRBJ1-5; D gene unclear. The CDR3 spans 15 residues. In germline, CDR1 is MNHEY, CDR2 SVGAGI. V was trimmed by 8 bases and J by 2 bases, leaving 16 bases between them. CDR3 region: CASVNVRGGNQPQHF. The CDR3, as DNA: TGTGCCAGCGTCAATGTCAGAGGAGGCAATCAGCCCCAGCATTTT.

CDR3 sequence reads: CASSPSDINTEAFF. The CDR3 DNA is TGTGCCAGCAGTCCTAGTGACATCAACACTGAAGCTTTCTTT. The chain is built from TRBV27 and TRBJ1-1; D call uncertain. This CDR3 has 14 residues. Germline CDR1 and CDR2: MNHEY and SMNVEV (reference sequence). Trimming cost V 5 bases and J 2 bases, with 12 bases left between them.